This TCR beta chain was sequenced during a study of radiation and T cells in renal cell carcinoma. Specified time point: blood 4 weeks post-SBRT, at nephrectomy. The treatment denotes: 15 Gy SBRT to primary tumor, nephrectomy 4 weeks later. Nephrectomy followed 15 Gy stereotactic body radiation by 4 weeks. Method: immunoSEQ multiplex PCR; TCRdb's copy keeps in-frame clones and lacks some. The data show 150,000 to 200,000 clones, around 90% seen once. The CDR3 runs to 13 residues. Germline V gives CDR1 GTSNPN, CDR2 SVGIG (reference sequence). Trimming pared 4 bases from V and 6 bases from J, leaving 10 bases between.

Sequencing was performed on blood, taken from a patient whose treatment included radiotherapy and nephrectomy. This chain links TRBV30 with TRBJ1-6; D ambiguous. This TCR derives from a woman aged 50 to 65 with renal cell carcinoma. The CDR3 DNA follows: TGTGCCTGGACAGGCCTGGGTAATTCACCCCTCCACTTT. Its translation: CAWTGLGNSPLHF.